This TCR beta chain originates from a study of cytomegalovirus exposure and HLA in healthy donors. V lost 5 bases, J lost 8 bases, and 11 bases lay in between. The CDR3 extends over 12 amino acids. The germline gives CDR1 SGHTA, CDR2 FQGNSA. PCR employed 60 Vbeta and 13 Jbeta primers. Assay used: immunoSEQ multiplex PCR; TCRdb lists only in-frame clones, some missing. The repertoire has more than 90,000 clones, 81% of them found once; the top ten carry less than 5%. The source material was PBMCs. The chain links TRBV7-2 to TRBJ2-3; D not resolved. The sequence derives from a woman aged 70-85 years in good health and CMV-seropositive. This chain's CDR3 is CASSPVPPTQYF. CDR3 DNA sequence: TGTGCCAGCAGCCCAGTCCCACCTACGCAGTATTTT.